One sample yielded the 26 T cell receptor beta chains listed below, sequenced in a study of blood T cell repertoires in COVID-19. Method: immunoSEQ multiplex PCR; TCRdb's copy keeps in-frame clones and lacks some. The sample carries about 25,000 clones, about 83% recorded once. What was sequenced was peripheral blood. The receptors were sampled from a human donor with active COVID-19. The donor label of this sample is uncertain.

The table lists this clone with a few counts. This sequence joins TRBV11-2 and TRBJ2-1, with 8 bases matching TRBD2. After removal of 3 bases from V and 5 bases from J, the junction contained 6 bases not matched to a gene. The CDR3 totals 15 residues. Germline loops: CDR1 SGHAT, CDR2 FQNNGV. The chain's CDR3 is CASSFGLAGDNEQFF. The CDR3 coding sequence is TGTGCCAGCAGCTTTGGACTAGCTGGGGACAATGAGCAGTTCTTC.

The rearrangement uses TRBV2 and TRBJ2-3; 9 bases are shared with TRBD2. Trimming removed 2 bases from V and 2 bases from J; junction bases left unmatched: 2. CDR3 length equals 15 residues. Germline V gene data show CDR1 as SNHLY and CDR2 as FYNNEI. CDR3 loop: CASSELAGFTDTQYF. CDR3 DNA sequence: TGTGCCAGCAGTGAACTAGCGGGGTTCACAGATACGCAGTATTTT.

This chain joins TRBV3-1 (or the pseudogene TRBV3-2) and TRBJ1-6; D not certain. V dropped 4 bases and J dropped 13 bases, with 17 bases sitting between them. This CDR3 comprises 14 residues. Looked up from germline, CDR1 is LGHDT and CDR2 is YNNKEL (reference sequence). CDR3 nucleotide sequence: TGTGCCAGCAGCCTGAGACAAGGTCGAAGTCCCCTCCACTTT. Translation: CASSLRQGRSPLHF.

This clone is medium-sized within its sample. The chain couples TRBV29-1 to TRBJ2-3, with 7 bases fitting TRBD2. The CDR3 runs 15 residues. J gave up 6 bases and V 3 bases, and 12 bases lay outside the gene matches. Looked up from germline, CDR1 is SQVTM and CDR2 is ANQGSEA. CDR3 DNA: TGCAGCGTTGAGACGCCTAGCGGACAAGAGGATACGCAGTATTTT. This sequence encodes CSVETPSGQEDTQYF.

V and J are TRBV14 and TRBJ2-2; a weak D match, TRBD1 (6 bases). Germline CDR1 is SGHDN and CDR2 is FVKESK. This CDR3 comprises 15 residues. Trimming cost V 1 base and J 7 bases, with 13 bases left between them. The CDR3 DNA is TGTGCCAGCAGCCAAGCACCCAGGGGAATCGGGGAGCTGTTTTTT. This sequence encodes CASSQAPRGIGELFF.

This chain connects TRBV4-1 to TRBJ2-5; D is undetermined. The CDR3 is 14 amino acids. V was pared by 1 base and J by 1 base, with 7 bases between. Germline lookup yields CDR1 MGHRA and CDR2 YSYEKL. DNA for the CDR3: TGCGCCAGCAGCCAAGTCTACCTCCAAGAGACCCAGTACTTC. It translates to CASSQVYLQETQYF.

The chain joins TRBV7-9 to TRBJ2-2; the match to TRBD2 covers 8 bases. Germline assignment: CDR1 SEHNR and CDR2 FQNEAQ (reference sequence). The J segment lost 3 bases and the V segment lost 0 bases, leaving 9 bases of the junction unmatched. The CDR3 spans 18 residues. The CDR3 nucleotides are TGTGCCAGCAGCTTAGCGCGGGCTAGCGGGCTTCACACCGGGGAGCTGTTTTTT. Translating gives CASSLARASGLHTGELFF.

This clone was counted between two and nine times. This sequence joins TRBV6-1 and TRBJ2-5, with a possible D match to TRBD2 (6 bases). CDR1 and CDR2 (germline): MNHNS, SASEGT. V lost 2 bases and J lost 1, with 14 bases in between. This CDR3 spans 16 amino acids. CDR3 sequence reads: CASSELLGDSQETQYF. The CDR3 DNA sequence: TGTGCCAGCAGTGAACTTCTGGGGGACTCCCAAGAGACCCAGTACTTC.

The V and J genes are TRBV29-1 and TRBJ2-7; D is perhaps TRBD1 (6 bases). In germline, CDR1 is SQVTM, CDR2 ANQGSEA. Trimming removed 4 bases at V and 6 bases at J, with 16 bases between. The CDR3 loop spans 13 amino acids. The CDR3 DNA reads TGCAGCGTTGGCGCAGGGGCGTTCGGCGAGCAGTACTTC. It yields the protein CSVGAGAFGEQYF.

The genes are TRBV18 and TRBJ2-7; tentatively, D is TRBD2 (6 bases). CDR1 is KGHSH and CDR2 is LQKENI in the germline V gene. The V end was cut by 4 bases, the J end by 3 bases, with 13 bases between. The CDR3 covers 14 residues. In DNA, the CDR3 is TGTGCCAGCTCACTAACCGGGAGAGACTACGAGCAGTACTTC. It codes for CASSLTGRDYEQYF.

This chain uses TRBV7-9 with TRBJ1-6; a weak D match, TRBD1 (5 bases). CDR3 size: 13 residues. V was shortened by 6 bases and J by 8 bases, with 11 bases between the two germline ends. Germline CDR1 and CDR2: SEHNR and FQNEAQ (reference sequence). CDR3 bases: TGTGCCAGCAGGGACATACGGGATTCACCCCTCCACTTT. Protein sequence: CASRDIRDSPLHF.

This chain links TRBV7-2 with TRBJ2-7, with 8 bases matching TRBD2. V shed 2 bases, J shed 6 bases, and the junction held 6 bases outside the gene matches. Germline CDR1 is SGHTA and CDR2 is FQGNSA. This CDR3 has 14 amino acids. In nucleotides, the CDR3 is TGTGCCAGCAGCTTAAACAGGGCGGGAGGCGAGCAGTACTTC. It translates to CASSLNRAGGEQYF.

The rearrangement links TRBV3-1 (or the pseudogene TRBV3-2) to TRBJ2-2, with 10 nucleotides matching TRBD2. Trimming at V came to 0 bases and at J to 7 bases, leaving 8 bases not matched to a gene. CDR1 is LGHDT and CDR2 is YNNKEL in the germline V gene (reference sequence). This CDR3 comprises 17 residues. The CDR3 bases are TGTGCCAGCAGCCAAGATCCTAGCGGGAGAGGGGTCGGGGAGCTGTTTTTT. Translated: CASSQDPSGRGVGELFF.

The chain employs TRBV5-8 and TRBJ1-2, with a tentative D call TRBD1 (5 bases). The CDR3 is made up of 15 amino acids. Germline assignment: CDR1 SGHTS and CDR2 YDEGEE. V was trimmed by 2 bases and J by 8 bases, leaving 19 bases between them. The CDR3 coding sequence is TGTGCCAGCAGCTTCAGGGCTCCCTCGTGGGAAGGCTACACCTTC. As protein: CASSFRAPSWEGYTF.

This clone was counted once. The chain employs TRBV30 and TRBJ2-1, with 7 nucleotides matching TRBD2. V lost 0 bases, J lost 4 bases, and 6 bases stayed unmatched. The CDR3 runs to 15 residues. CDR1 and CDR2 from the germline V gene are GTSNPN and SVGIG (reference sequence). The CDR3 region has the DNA TGTGCCTGGAGTGTACCTAGCGGTAATTACAATGAGCAGTTCTTC. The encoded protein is CAWSVPSGNYNEQFF.

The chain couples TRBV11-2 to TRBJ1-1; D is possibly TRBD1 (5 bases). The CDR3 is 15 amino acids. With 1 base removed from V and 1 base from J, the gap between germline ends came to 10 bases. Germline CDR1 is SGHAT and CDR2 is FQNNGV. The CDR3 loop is CASSLAGQKNTEAFF. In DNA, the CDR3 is TGTGCCAGCAGCTTAGCAGGGCAAAAGAACACTGAAGCTTTCTTT.

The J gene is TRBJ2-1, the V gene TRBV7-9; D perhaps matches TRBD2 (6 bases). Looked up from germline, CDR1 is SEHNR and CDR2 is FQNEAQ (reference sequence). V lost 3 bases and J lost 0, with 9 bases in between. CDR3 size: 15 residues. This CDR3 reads CASSFRESSYNEQFF. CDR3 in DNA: TGTGCCAGCAGCTTTCGGGAGAGCTCCTACAATGAGCAGTTCTTC.

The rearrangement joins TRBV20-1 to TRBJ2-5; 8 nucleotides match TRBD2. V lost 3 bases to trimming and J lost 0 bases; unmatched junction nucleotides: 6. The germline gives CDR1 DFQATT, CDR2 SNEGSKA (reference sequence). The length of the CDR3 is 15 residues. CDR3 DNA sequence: TGCAGTGCTAGTGCGGGAGGAACGTACCAAGAGACCCAGTACTTC. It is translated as CSASAGGTYQETQYF.

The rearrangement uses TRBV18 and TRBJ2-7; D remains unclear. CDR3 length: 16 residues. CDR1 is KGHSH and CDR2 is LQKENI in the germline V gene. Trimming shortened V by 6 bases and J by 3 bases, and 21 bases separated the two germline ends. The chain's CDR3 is CASSSKAAGEIYEQYF. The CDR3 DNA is TGTGCCAGCTCCTCGAAGGCAGCAGGCGAGATCTACGAGCAGTACTTC.

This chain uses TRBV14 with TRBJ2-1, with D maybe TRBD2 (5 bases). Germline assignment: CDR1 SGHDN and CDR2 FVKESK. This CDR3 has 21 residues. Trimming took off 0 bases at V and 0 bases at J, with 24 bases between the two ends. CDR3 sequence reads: CASSQDGFKAAAPFSYNEQFF. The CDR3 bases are TGTGCCAGCAGCCAAGATGGGTTCAAGGCAGCGGCGCCTTTCTCCTACAATGAGCAGTTCTTC. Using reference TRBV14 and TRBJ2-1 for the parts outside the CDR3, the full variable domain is EAGVTQFPSHSVIEKGQTVTLRCDPISGHDNLYWYRRVMGKEIKFLLHFVKESKQDESGMPNNRFLAERTGGTYSTLKVQPAELEDSGVYFCASSQDGFKAAAPFSYNEQFFGPGTRLTVL.

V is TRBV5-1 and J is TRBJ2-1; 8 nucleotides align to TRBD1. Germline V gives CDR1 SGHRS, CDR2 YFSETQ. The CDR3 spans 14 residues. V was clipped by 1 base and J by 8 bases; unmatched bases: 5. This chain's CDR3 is CASSLRQGRDEQFF. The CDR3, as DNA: TGCGCCAGCAGCTTGAGACAGGGGAGAGATGAGCAGTTCTTC.

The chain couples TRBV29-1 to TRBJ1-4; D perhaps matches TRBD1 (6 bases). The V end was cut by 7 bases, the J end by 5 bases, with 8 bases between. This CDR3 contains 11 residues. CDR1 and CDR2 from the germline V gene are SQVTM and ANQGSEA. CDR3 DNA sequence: TGCAGCGGGACAGCGAATGAAAAACTGTTTTTT. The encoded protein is CSGTANEKLFF.

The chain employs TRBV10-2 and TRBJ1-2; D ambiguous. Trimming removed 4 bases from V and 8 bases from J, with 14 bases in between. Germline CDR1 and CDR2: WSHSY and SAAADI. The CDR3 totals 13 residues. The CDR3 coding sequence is TGCGCCAGCAGTGCAGGTCCAACGCAGGGCTACACCTTC. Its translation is CASSAGPTQGYTF.

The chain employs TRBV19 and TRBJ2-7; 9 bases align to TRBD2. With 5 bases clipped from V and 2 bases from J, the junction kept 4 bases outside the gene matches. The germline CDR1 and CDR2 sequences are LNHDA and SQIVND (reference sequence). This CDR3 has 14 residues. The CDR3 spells CASSLSSGTYEQYF. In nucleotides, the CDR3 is TGTGCCAGTAGTCTGTCTAGCGGGACCTACGAGCAGTACTTC.

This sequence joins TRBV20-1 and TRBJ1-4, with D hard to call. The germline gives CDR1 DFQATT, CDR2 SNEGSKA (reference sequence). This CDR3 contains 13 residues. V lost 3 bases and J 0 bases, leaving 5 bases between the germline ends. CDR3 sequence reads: CSASSATNEKLFF. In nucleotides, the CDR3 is TGCAGTGCTAGTTCAGCAACTAATGAAAAACTGTTTTTT.

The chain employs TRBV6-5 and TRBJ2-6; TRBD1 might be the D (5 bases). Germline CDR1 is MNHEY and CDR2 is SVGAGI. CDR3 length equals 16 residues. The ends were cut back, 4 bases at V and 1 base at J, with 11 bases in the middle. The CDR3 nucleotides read TGTGCCAGCAGTTCCAGGGATCCTTCTGGGGCCAACGTCCTGACTTTC. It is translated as CASSSRDPSGANVLTF.